The source of this T cell receptor (beta chain) is a study of technical replicates of blood from several donors. The CDR3 consists of 14 residues. Per the germline V gene, CDR1 is MNHEY and CDR2 is SMNVEV (reference sequence). V was cut by 3 bases and J by 4 bases, with 7 bases left in between. Libraries were prepared by immunoSEQ multiplex PCR; TCRdb keeps only in-frame clonotypes and omits some of them. This sample has 75,000 to 100,000 clones; around 96% occur once, and the top ten carry roughly 0.35%. The source is a human donor in good health. The specimen was T cells isolated from PBMCs. V gene TRBV27 combines with J gene TRBJ2-6; a possible D gene is TRBD2 (5 bases). Here the CDR3 reads CASSLDSGANVLTF. CDR3 DNA: TGTGCCAGCAGTTTGGACTCCGGGGCCAACGTCCTGACTTTC.